A single sample is the source of the 8 T cell receptor beta chains below, sequenced in a study of vaccination and CD4 T cells after COVID-19. Noted treatment: roughly 10-day PBMC culture with coronavirus spike peptide pools or control peptides (ViraFEST assay). Their antigens are not known. Cultured CD4+ T cell DNA underwent sequencing with the Oncomine TCR Beta short-read assay. TCRdb ran MiXCR on the PCR reads and lists one entry per CDR3 protein. The sample lists 15,000 to 25,000 distinct CDR3 sequences, less than 60% seen once, with roughly 2.5% in the top ten. The source material was CD4+ T cells from blood, cultured in vitro, sampled after SARS-CoV-2 vaccination. These receptors were obtained from a human donor who had recovered from COVID-19.

The CDR3 nucleotides read TGTGCCAGCAGTCTTCAGGGGGCGAGTTATGGCTACACCTTC. Its translation is CASSLQGASYGYTF. The chain has TRBV27 and TRBJ1-2, with 8 bases lining up with TRBD1. Germline CDR1 MNHEY, CDR2 SMNVEV (reference sequence). CDR3 size: 14 residues. The V and J ends lost 5 bases and 5 bases, in that order; junction bases with no gene match: 7.

The J gene is TRBJ1-1, the V gene TRBV7-8; D unclear. The CDR3 sequence is 14 residues long. Germline-derived CDR1 and CDR2 are SGHVS and FQNEAQ. Trimming stripped 0 bases from V and 7 bases from J, with 12 bases between. In DNA form, the CDR3 reads TGTGCCAGCAGCTTAGCGGAGACATCCGTTGAAGCTTTCTTT. Residues: CASSLAETSVEAFF.

This chain uses TRBV24-1 with TRBJ1-1, with a tentative D call TRBD1 (6 bases). CDR3 length: 17 amino acids. CDR1 and CDR2 (germline): KGHDR, SFDVKD. V was cut by 7 bases and J by 3 bases, with 23 bases left in between. The CDR3 region has the DNA TGTGCCACCAGAGCCAGGACAGTCCCACCAGGGGACACTGAAGCTTTCTTT. As protein: CATRARTVPPGDTEAFF.

The J gene is TRBJ2-3, the V gene TRBV10-3, with 11 bases identical to TRBD1. Germline values: CDR1 ENHRY, CDR2 SYGVKD. The V and J ends lost 0 bases and 3 bases, in that order; junction bases with no gene match: 2. This CDR3 spans 16 amino acids. The CDR3 DNA follows: TGTGCCATCAGTGAGTCGAGGGACAGGGGGACAGATACGCAGTATTTT. Encoded protein: CAISESRDRGTDTQYF.

This clonotype has a single count. The chain recombines TRBV20-1 with TRBJ1-4; D gene ambiguous. The germline V gene encodes CDR1 DFQATT and CDR2 SNEGSKA (reference sequence). This CDR3 is built from 12 residues. The ends were cut back, 0 bases at V and 5 bases at J, with 4 bases in the middle. CDR3 nucleotides: TGCAGTGCTAGAGAACGGAATGAAAAACTGTTTTTT. This gives the protein CSARERNEKLFF.

The rearrangement joins TRBV11-2 to TRBJ2-5, with TRBD2 matching over 14 bases. V trimming: 5 bases; J trimming: 5 bases; junction bases outside the gene matches: 10. CDR1 SGHAT and CDR2 FQNNGV come from the germline V gene. CDR3 length: 17 residues. The CDR3 here is CASSPGTSGGRGETQYF. The CDR3 nucleotides read TGTGCCAGCAGCCCAGGGACTAGCGGGGGCCGGGGGGAGACCCAGTACTTC.

Points on this clonotype: One end of the junction fails to match germline, which may point to a read error. The V gene is TRBV7-3, the J gene TRBJ1-6; D uncertain. The CDR3 covers 13 residues. The germline V gene has CDR1 SGHTA and CDR2 FQGTGA. DNA for the CDR3: TGTGCCGGCAGCGAAAACTTCTATTCACCCCTCCACTTT. Amino acids: CAGSENFYSPLHF.

The CDR3 spells CASSYSAEKETQYF. For the CDR3, the DNA is TGTGCCAGCAGTTACTCTGCGGAGAAAGAGACCCAGTACTTC. The rearrangement joins TRBV6-5 to TRBJ2-5, with no clear D. The CDR3 consists of 14 residues. Germline V gives CDR1 MNHEY, CDR2 SVGAGI. The V gene lost 0 bases and the J gene lost 3 bases, with 8 bases spanning the gap.